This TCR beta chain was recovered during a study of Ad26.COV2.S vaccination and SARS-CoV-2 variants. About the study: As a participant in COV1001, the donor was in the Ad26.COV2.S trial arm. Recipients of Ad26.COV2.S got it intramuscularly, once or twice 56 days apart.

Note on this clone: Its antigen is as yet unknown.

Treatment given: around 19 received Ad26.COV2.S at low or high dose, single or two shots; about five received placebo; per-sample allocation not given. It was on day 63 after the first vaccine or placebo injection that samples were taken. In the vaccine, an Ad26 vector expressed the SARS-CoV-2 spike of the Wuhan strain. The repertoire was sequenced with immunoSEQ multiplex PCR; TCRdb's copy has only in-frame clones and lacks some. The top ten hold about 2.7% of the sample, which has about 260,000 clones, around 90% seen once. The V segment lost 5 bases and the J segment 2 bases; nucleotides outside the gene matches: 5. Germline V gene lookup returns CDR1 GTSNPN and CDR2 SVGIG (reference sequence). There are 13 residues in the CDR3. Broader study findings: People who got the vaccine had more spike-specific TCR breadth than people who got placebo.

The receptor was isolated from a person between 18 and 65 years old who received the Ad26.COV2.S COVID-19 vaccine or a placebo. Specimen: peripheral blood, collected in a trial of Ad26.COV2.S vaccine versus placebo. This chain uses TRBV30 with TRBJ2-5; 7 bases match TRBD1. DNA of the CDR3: TGTGCCTGGGTGACAGGGCAACAAGAGACCCAGTACTTC. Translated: CAWVTGQQETQYF.